These 30 T cell receptor beta chains originate from one sample sequenced in a study of HIV-infected children after antiretroviral therapy interruption. The TCR library was built from RNA with a 3' RACE protocol and unique molecular identifiers. TCRdb ran MiXCR on the 3' RACE reads and lists one entry per CDR3 protein. The sample has approximately 95,000 distinct CDR3 sequences; around 6.9% are singletons. The treatment denotes: PENTA 11 planned treatment interruption arm or continuous ART arm. The sequencing here drew on CD45RA+ CD4+ T cells from PBMCs, pooled from several time points, taken from a donor given antiretroviral therapy, either interrupted or continuous. Subset of the sample: naive CD4+ CD45RA+ CD45RO- T cells. Receptor source: a pool of human donors with HIV.

The chain has TRBV10-3 and TRBJ1-1; tentative D call: TRBD1 (6 bases). V shed 6 bases and J shed 5 bases, with 10 bases lying between them. The CDR3 extends over 12 amino acids. The V gene's germline CDR1 is ENHRY and CDR2 SYGVKD. DNA of the CDR3: TGTGCCATCAGCCAGGGGCAGACTGAAGCTTTCTTT. Translating gives CAISQGQTEAFF.

There are many counts of this clonotype. The chain uses TRBV20-1 and TRBJ2-1; 7 bases are shared with TRBD2. This CDR3 comprises 16 residues. Per germline, CDR1 DFQATT and CDR2 SNEGSKA (reference sequence). The V and J ends lost 3 bases and 3 bases, in that order; junction bases with no gene match: 11. The CDR3 DNA reads as TGCAGTGCTAGGATGTCCTCTAGCGGAGGCTACAATGAGCAGTTCTTC. The encoded protein is CSARMSSSGGYNEQFF.

As DNA, the CDR3 is TGTGCCAGCAGCTTACCAGGTCGCACTGAAGCTTTCTTT. It yields the protein CASSLPGRTEAFF. The chain recombines TRBV7-2 with TRBJ1-1; D ambiguous. The CDR3 totals 13 residues. V lost 2 bases and J 4 bases, leaving 8 bases between the germline ends. CDR1 is SGHTA and CDR2 is FQGNSA in the germline V gene.

This clonotype showed up many times. The chain has TRBV20-1 and TRBJ2-2; maybe TRBD1 (6 bases). Germline CDR1 reads DFQATT; CDR2 reads SNEGSKA (reference sequence). Trimming pared 7 bases from V and 4 bases from J, leaving 13 bases between. The CDR3 contains 13 residues. The CDR3 DNA reads TGCAGTGTAACAGGGATCGGCACCGGGGAGCTGTTTTTT. Encoded protein: CSVTGIGTGELFF.

At least ten counts were recorded for this clonotype. The rearrangement joins TRBV2 to TRBJ1-1, with 7 nucleotides matching TRBD1. The CDR3 is made up of 13 amino acids. CDR1 and CDR2 from the germline V gene are SNHLY and FYNNEI. V gave up 7 bases and J gave up 5 bases; unmatched junction bases: 7. The CDR3 loop reads CASKSTGATEAFF. CDR3 coding DNA: TGTGCCAGCAAATCAACAGGGGCGACTGAAGCTTTCTTT.

This clonotype occurred many times. The J gene is TRBJ2-2, the V gene TRBV4-2; possible D gene TRBD1, 5 bases. CDR1 is LGHNA and CDR2 is YNFKEQ in the germline V gene. This CDR3 has 16 amino acids. Trimming cost V 1 base and J 4 bases, with 13 bases left between them. The CDR3 bases are TGTGCCAGCAGCCAAGGGGCAGGGCGCGCCACCGGGGAGCTGTTTTTT. Translating it yields CASSQGAGRATGELFF.

This clonotype showed up many times. In DNA, the CDR3 is TGCAGTGCTAGTGAGGCAGGGAGGCCTGGGGCCAACGTCCTGACTTTC. This translates into CSASEAGRPGANVLTF. This chain joins TRBV20-1 and TRBJ2-6; D might be TRBD2 (6 bases). This CDR3 contains 16 residues. Between the trimmed V and J ends, which lost 3 bases and 2 bases, there was a span of 14 bases. Per germline, CDR1 DFQATT and CDR2 SNEGSKA (reference sequence).

This clonotype was picked up many times. The V and J genes are TRBV6-2 or TRBV6-3 and TRBJ2-3; TRBD2 matches at 9 bases. Trimming took 7 bases from V and 7 from J; bases not matched to a gene: 18. The germline CDR1 and CDR2 sequences are MNHEY and SVGEGT. This CDR3 has 17 amino acids. The CDR3 DNA reads as TGTGCCAGCATCAAGGGCCCTTTAGCGGGAGCGGTGAATACGCAGTATTTT. The encoded protein is CASIKGPLAGAVNTQYF.

This clonotype was picked up many times. The chain recombines TRBV20-1 with TRBJ2-3; TRBD2 matches 8 bases. The CDR3 consists of 13 residues. V was pared by 6 bases and J by 1 base, with 3 bases of the junction left unmatched. CDR1 and CDR2 from the germline V gene are DFQATT and SNEGSKA (reference sequence). DNA of the CDR3: TGCAGTGCGAGCGGGGGCCGCACAGATACGCAGTATTTT. It encodes CSASGGRTDTQYF.

In this sample, this clonotype turned up many times. The chain carries TRBV5-1 and TRBJ2-1; D ambiguous. CDR3 length equals 13 residues. Germline CDR1 reads SGHRS; CDR2 reads YFSETQ. Trimming shortened V by 0 bases and J by 3 bases, and 4 bases separated the two germline ends. The chain's CDR3 is CASSLDGYNEQFF. DNA for the CDR3: TGCGCCAGCAGCTTGGACGGCTACAATGAGCAGTTCTTC.

This clonotype was recorded many times. The chain has TRBV23-1 and TRBJ2-5; a weak D match, TRBD1 (6 bases). TRBV23-1 is labeled an ORF, and its function is uncertain. The CDR3 is made up of 15 amino acids. The V end lost 0 bases, the J end lost 3 bases, and 11 bases lay between the germline ends. The CDR3 DNA is TGCGCCAGCAGTCAATCCTCCAGGGACAAAGAGACCCAGTACTTC. Translating gives CASSQSSRDKETQYF.

This clonotype was detected only a few times. The genes are TRBV6-2 or TRBV6-3 and TRBJ1-6; D is ambiguous. This CDR3 region has 13 residues. V was clipped by 7 bases and J by 10 bases, with 14 bases between them. Germline CDR1 reads MNHEY; CDR2 reads SVGEGT. For the CDR3, the DNA is TGTGCCAGCACTCAGGAACTCGGATCACCCCTCCACTTT. It specifies CASTQELGSPLHF.

At least ten counts were recorded for this clonotype. The chain is built from TRBV7-6 and TRBJ2-5, with 9 bases identical to TRBD1. Germline-derived CDR1 and CDR2 are SGHVS and FNYEAQ. Unmatched junction bases numbered 1, after V lost 8 bases and J lost 3 bases. CDR3 size: 12 residues. The CDR3 reads CASGDREETQYF. Here the CDR3 DNA reads TGTGCCAGCGGGGACAGGGAAGAGACCCAGTACTTC.

This clonotype was seen at least ten times. One end of the junction varies from germline; a read error may be responsible. The chain uses TRBV2 and TRBJ1-6; 10 nucleotides line up with TRBD1. This CDR3 has 13 amino acids. Germline CDR1 is SNHLY and CDR2 is FYNNEI. CDR3: CASRPDRGIQLLF. The CDR3 coding sequence is TGTGCCAGCAGGCCGGACAGGGGGATTCAACTTCTCTTT.

This clonotype showed up many times. J is TRBJ1-1 and V is TRBV11-2; TRBD1 might be the D (5 bases). This CDR3 has 15 residues. V was trimmed by 3 bases and J by 5 bases, leaving 16 bases between them. CDR1 is SGHAT and CDR2 is FQNNGV in the germline V gene. DNA of the CDR3: TGTGCCAGCAGCTTCCCCCCCAGGGTGGGAACTGAAGCTTTCTTT. It yields the protein CASSFPPRVGTEAFF. The variable domain in full, completed from reference TRBV11-2 and TRBJ1-1, reads EAGVAQSPRYKIIEKRQSVAFWCNPISGHATLYWYQQILGQGPKLLIQFQNNGVVDDSQLPKDRFSAERLKGVDSTLKIQPAKLEDSAVYLCASSFPPRVGTEAFFGQGTRLTVV.

This clonotype showed up just a few times. This chain connects TRBV15 to TRBJ2-5; 10 bases fit TRBD1. There are 16 residues in the CDR3. Germline V lookup: CDR1 LNHNV, CDR2 YYDKDF (reference sequence). V gave up 5 bases and J gave up 5 bases; unmatched junction bases: 11. In DNA, the CDR3 is TGTGCCACCAGCCCCCGGGACAGGGGAAAGTGGGAGACCCAGTACTTC. This codes for CATSPRDRGKWETQYF.

This clonotype was recorded at least ten times. The chain joins TRBV10-3 to TRBJ2-1, with TRBD2 as a possible D gene (6 bases). V was cut by 10 bases and J by 7 bases, with 14 bases left in between. The CDR3 sequence is 12 residues long. Germline V CDR1 and CDR2: ENHRY, SYGVKD. The CDR3 nucleotides read TGTGCCACCGGGACTCGCGATAATGAGCAGTTCTTC. Protein: CATGTRDNEQFF.

This clonotype was recorded at least ten times. This chain links TRBV5-4 with TRBJ1-2; TRBD1 agrees at 8 bases. The CDR3 extends over 13 amino acids. CDR1 is SGHNT, CDR2 YYREEE, per germline (reference sequence). The V and J ends lost 4 bases and 8 bases, in that order; junction bases with no gene match: 7. The CDR3 region is CASSRDRPGGYTF. CDR3 DNA: TGTGCCAGCAGCCGGGACAGGCCGGGGGGCTACACCTTC.

This clonotype has ten or more counts. J is TRBJ1-2 and V is TRBV2; D may be TRBD1 (5 bases). The CDR3 spans 15 residues. Per germline, CDR1 SNHLY and CDR2 FYNNEI. V lost 4 bases, J lost 0 bases, and 12 bases lay in between. CDR3 coding DNA: TGTGCCAGCAGTGTAGGGGCAAAAGCTAACTATGGCTACACCTTC. Translating it yields CASSVGAKANYGYTF.

The sample holds many counts of this clonotype. The genes are TRBV9 and TRBJ1-1; a possible D gene is TRBD1 (5 bases). The CDR3 loop spans 15 amino acids. V dropped 2 bases and J dropped 6 bases, with 17 bases sitting between them. The germline V gene encodes CDR1 SGDLS and CDR2 YYNGEE. This CDR3 reads CASSVSGRTVSEAFF. The CDR3 DNA follows: TGTGCCAGCAGCGTCTCGGGACGGACTGTGTCTGAAGCTTTCTTT.

This chain connects TRBV2 to TRBJ1-4, with D possibly being TRBD1 (6 bases). Germline CDR1 is SNHLY and CDR2 is FYNNEI. There are 14 residues in the CDR3. Trimming shortened V by 4 bases and J by 5 bases, and 11 bases separated the two germline ends. The CDR3 is CASSGTALNEKLFF. CDR3 coding DNA: TGTGCCAGCAGTGGGACAGCGTTAAATGAAAAACTGTTTTTT. Looking up the rest from reference TRBV2 and TRBJ1-4 gives the full variable domain: EPEVTQTPSHQVTQMGQEVILRCVPISNHLYFYWYRQILGQKVEFLVSFYNNEISEKSEIFDDQFSVERPDGSNFTLKIRSTKLEDSAMYFCASSGTALNEKLFFGSGTQLSVL.

This clonotype was observed at least ten times. The V gene is TRBV20-1, the J gene TRBJ2-5; D is perhaps TRBD2 (7 bases). The germline V and J ends were trimmed by 7 bases and 5 bases, with 14 bases remaining between them. CDR3 length equals 12 residues. Germline assignment: CDR1 DFQATT and CDR2 SNEGSKA (reference sequence). CDR3 coding DNA: TGCAGTGTGGGGGGGCGGTCGGAGACCCAGTACTTC. Translation gives CSVGGRSETQYF.

This clonotype occurred many times. This chain joins TRBV6-1 and TRBJ1-5; TRBD1 matches at 7 bases. Germline-derived CDR1 and CDR2 are MNHNS and SASEGT. The junction had 4 bases not matched to a gene; V was cut back by 4 bases and J by 4 bases. The CDR3 runs 14 residues. CDR3 in amino acids: CASSGQGKNQPQHF. The CDR3 DNA reads TGTGCCAGCAGTGGACAGGGAAAGAATCAGCCCCAGCATTTT.

This clonotype was seen at least ten times. CDR3 nucleotide sequence: TGTGCCAGCAGTACCCCTTCGACCCCATCGGATACGCAGTATTTT. Amino acid sequence: CASSTPSTPSDTQYF. The chain joins TRBV6-2 or TRBV6-3 to TRBJ2-3; D is unresolved. The V gene's germline CDR1 is MNHEY and CDR2 SVGEGT. The V end was cut by 5 bases, the J end by 6 bases, with 18 bases between. The length of the CDR3 is 15 residues.

This clonotype was observed at least ten times. The chain has TRBV6-2 or TRBV6-3 and TRBJ2-3; D remains unclear. Germline CDR1 reads MNHEY; CDR2 reads SVGEGT. This CDR3 region has 15 residues. The V gene lost 4 bases and the J gene lost 1 base, with 12 bases spanning the gap. The CDR3 DNA reads TGTGCCAGCAGTTTAGAAAGGTTGGGCACAGATACGCAGTATTTT. Translating it yields CASSLERLGTDTQYF.

This clonotype was found a few times. The rearrangement links TRBV18 to TRBJ1-6; D is unclear. V was pared by 5 bases and J by 6 bases, with 14 bases between. Germline V gene sequence: CDR1 KGHSH, CDR2 LQKENI. There are 15 residues in the CDR3. Written as DNA, the CDR3 is TGTGCCAGCTCAGTTCAGAGGCCGGCTAATTCACCCCTCCACTTT. Translated: CASSVQRPANSPLHF.

There are many counts of this clonotype. The genes are TRBV5-1 and TRBJ1-4, with a weak D call TRBD1 (5 bases). Per the germline V gene, CDR1 is SGHRS and CDR2 is YFSETQ. V gave up 4 bases and J gave up 4 bases, with 14 bases separating them. The CDR3 has 15 amino acids. The CDR3, as DNA: TGCGCCAGCAGCACGGGGACGGCGGATAATGAAAAACTGTTTTTT. Amino acid sequence: CASSTGTADNEKLFF.

This clonotype was observed many times. The CDR3 sequence is CASSQESRDGYGYTF. The CDR3 DNA is TGTGCCAGCAGCCAAGAAAGCAGGGATGGCTATGGCTACACCTTC. The gene calls are TRBV4-2 and TRBJ1-2, with D possibly matching TRBD1 (5 bases). Between the trimmed V and J ends, which lost 0 bases and 4 bases, there was a span of 12 bases. From germline, CDR1 is LGHNA and CDR2 YNFKEQ. The length of the CDR3 is 15 residues.

This clonotype was seen many times. V usage is TRBV6-1 and J usage is TRBJ2-6, with 8 bases identical to TRBD1. The CDR3 extends over 15 amino acids. V shed 5 bases, J shed 4 bases, and the junction held 4 bases outside the gene matches. CDR1 is MNHNS and CDR2 is SASEGT in the germline V gene. CDR3 DNA sequence: TGTGCCAGCAGTACCAGGGGGCAAGGGGCCAACGTCCTGACTTTC. Its protein is CASSTRGQGANVLTF.

The sample holds a few counts of this clonotype. The genes are TRBV30 and TRBJ2-3, with D perhaps TRBD2 (6 bases). The CDR3 has 17 amino acids. Germline CDR1 reads GTSNPN; CDR2 reads SVGIG (reference sequence). The ends were cut back, 1 base at V and 5 bases at J, with 22 bases in the middle. CDR3 sequence reads: CAWSDLGGIKGEDTQYF. The CDR3 nucleotides read TGTGCCTGGAGTGATTTGGGGGGAATCAAAGGTGAAGATACGCAGTATTTT.